This T cell receptor (beta chain) was documented in a study of CD8+CD57+ T cells in acquired aplastic anemia (dated by TCRdb to 2016 to 2019). With regard to the full study: On average, sorted CD4+ and CD8+ cells yielded approximately 3 ug of extracted DNA, with a range of roughly 0.18 to 30 ug. Findings and caveats that apply to the study as a whole: Roughly 30 CD8+ CDR3 sequences were shared between patients and controls but appeared highly expressed in patients and within their immunodominant clones. No significant difference in CD8+ Simpson's diversity was found between patients and healthy controls (P=0.060).

The CDR3, cysteine through phenylalanine, is 15 amino acids long. The only DNA kept is the CDR3, 45 bases in frame from the first base. The germline V gene (reference sequence) sets CDR1 to SEHNR and CDR2 to FQNEAQ. Relative to germline, V is 0 bases shorter and J is 6 bases shorter, with 12 bases between their ends. Genomic DNA served as template for TCR beta VDJ combination and CDR3 sequence profiling. An Illumina HiSeq 2000 was used for TCR repertoire sequencing. Per the original workflow: Repertoires were assessed using TRBV/TRBJ rearrangement plots, CDR3 size and DJ length profiles, and Simpson's diversity index. The immunodominant clone was defined as the most abundant DNA sequence in deep sequencing data. CDR3 amino acid sequences were checked for sharing across subjects and were also compared against the VDJdb database and published repertoires. TCRdb handled the public reads itself, with Q25 trimming in fastp and clone calling in MiXCR, and kept productive beta chains. Rows are combined by CDR3 protein, so each entry shows the most common genes and DNA. What appears here as the V and J calls and clone size reflects TCRdb's work, not the paper's. Present in this sample are roughly 300,000 distinct CDR3 sequences, about 56% of which were seen just once. In total, the top ten clones hold 7% to 9% of the sample.

This clonotype came up many times. What antigen it recognizes has not been identified. Base qualities were left out, and no much larger clone turns up one base away. TCR repertoires of sorted CD4+ and CD8+ blood T cells from severe aplastic anemia patients and healthy subjects were deep-sequenced in the study. Ficoll-Paque density gradient centrifugation was used to isolate peripheral blood mononuclear cells. CD4+ and CD8+ T cells were sorted by FACS or magnetic beads before DNA extraction. The rearranged chain carries TRBV7-9 and TRBJ2-4; the D gene cannot be resolved reliably. Source material: sorted CD4+, CD8+, or CD8+CD57+ T cells (not recorded which) from PBMCs. The TCR sequence derives from a human donor with severe aplastic anemia or a healthy control (not recorded which). The DNA sequence follows: TGTGCCAGCAGCTTAGCAAAAGGGAAGTCAAACATTCAGTACTTC. It specifies CASSLAKGKSNIQYF.